The next 24 T cell receptor beta chains were all read from a single sample in a study of Ad26.COV2.S vaccination and SARS-CoV-2 variants. The data were produced by immunoSEQ multiplex PCR, yet TCRdb's version contains in-frame clones alone and is incomplete. The sample has around 450,000 clones, 88% seen once. The sample's treatment: roughly 19 received Ad26.COV2.S at low or high dose, single or two shots; about five received placebo; per-sample allocation not given. The study sampled participants on day 63 after the first vaccine or placebo injection. The sample here was peripheral blood, taken in a trial of Ad26.COV2.S vaccine versus placebo. The source is a person between 18 and 65 years old who received the Ad26.COV2.S COVID-19 vaccine or a placebo.

This chain links TRBV6-2 or TRBV6-3 with TRBJ2-5, with D unclear. The CDR3 consists of 15 residues. V lost 0 bases, J lost 2 bases, and 10 bases lay in between. Germline lookup yields CDR1 MNHEY and CDR2 SVGEGT. The CDR3 nucleotides read TGTGCCAGCAGTTACTCGTTAGGGCAGCAAGAGACCCAGTACTTC. Its protein is CASSYSLGQQETQYF.

This clone appeared a few times. This chain links TRBV6-5 with TRBJ1-5, with 9 bases lining up with TRBD1. This CDR3 contains 14 residues. The V segment lost 6 bases and the J segment 6 bases; nucleotides outside the gene matches: 6. Germline values: CDR1 MNHEY, CDR2 SVGAGI. CDR3 coding DNA: TGTGCCAGCAGGCCTACAGGGGGCAGTCAGCCCCAGCATTTT. Amino acids: CASRPTGGSQPQHF.

In its sample, this clone was seen a few times. The chain has TRBV4-1 and TRBJ2-7; perhaps TRBD2 as D (5 bases). Trimming removed 2 bases at V and 3 bases at J, with 23 bases between. The CDR3 has 18 residues. Germline V gene sequence: CDR1 MGHRA, CDR2 YSYEKL. CDR3 sequence: CASSQIMRVSREGYEQYF. The CDR3 nucleotides are TGCGCCAGCAGCCAAATTATGAGAGTTTCGAGGGAAGGCTACGAGCAGTACTTC.

The chain combines TRBV6-2 or TRBV6-3 with TRBJ1-2; the D is unclear. This CDR3 is 17 amino acids long. In germline, CDR1 is MNHEY, CDR2 SVGEGT. The V end was cut by 2 bases, the J end by 0 bases, with 16 bases between. The CDR3 DNA is TGTGCCAGCAGTTACGCGTACGGGCCGGTCGCTAACTATGGCTACACCTTC. Translated: CASSYAYGPVANYGYTF.

This chain connects TRBV27 to TRBJ2-7; D is ambiguous. The CDR3 covers 13 residues. The V gene's germline CDR1 is MNHEY and CDR2 SMNVEV (reference sequence). V lost 4 bases and J lost 2, with 9 bases in between. The CDR3 region has the DNA TGTGCCAGCAGTTCTCTCACAACCTACGAGCAGTACTTC. It codes for CASSSLTTYEQYF.

The rearrangement uses TRBV7-9 and TRBJ1-6; D is ambiguous. Trimming left V 7 bases short and J 6 bases short, with 10 bases between. The CDR3 spans 13 residues. Germline V gene lookup returns CDR1 SEHNR and CDR2 FQNEAQ (reference sequence). The CDR3 here is CASNTDPNSPLHF. DNA of the CDR3: TGTGCCAGCAACACTGACCCTAATTCACCCCTCCACTTT.

There are a few counts of this clone. CDR3 sequence (DNA): TGTGCCAGCAGCTTGGTATATAATTCACCCCTCCACTTT. Protein: CASSLVYNSPLHF. The J gene is TRBJ1-6, the V gene TRBV12-3 or TRBV12-4; the D is unclear. Trimming removed 6 bases from V and 4 bases from J, with 7 bases in between. This CDR3 spans 13 amino acids.

This clone appeared once. The CDR3 bases are TGTGCCAGCAGCTCCACGGACAGGCGAGAGACCCAGTACTTC. Translated, it gives CASSSTDRRETQYF. The chain employs TRBV7-6 and TRBJ2-5; 7 bases are a match to TRBD1. The CDR3 spans 14 residues. Germline loops: CDR1 SGHVS, CDR2 FNYEAQ. Unmatched junction bases numbered 6, after V lost 4 bases and J lost 4 bases.

The chain couples TRBV19 to TRBJ1-5; D remains unclear. This CDR3 region has 15 residues. The V and J ends lost 4 bases and 6 bases respectively, with 16 bases between them. CDR1 and CDR2 (germline): LNHDA, SQIVND (reference sequence). In nucleotides, the CDR3 is TGTGCCAGTAGTACCCAACCATGGGGTTCTCAGCCCCAGCATTTT. Translated, it gives CASSTQPWGSQPQHF. The variable domain in full, completed from reference TRBV19 and TRBJ1-5, reads DGGITQSPKYLFRKEGQNVTLSCEQNLNHDAMYWYRQDPGQGLRLIYYSQIVNDFQKGDIAEGYSVSREKKESFPLTVTSAQKNPTAFYLCASSTQPWGSQPQHFGDGTRLSIL.

The V and J genes are TRBV6-5 and TRBJ2-1; possibly TRBD1 or TRBD2 for D (5 bases each). Germline CDR1 reads MNHEY; CDR2 reads SVGAGI. The CDR3 totals 15 residues. Between the trimmed V and J ends, which lost 8 bases and 0 bases, there was a span of 14 bases. CDR3 amino acids: CASGVGGYSYNEQFF. In nucleotides, the CDR3 is TGTGCCAGCGGCGTTGGGGGATACTCCTACAATGAGCAGTTCTTC.

This chain links TRBV6-4 with TRBJ2-1, with TRBD1 as a possible D gene (5 bases). The ends were cut back, 6 bases at V and 8 bases at J, with 23 bases in the middle. CDR1 is MRHNA and CDR2 is SNTAGT in the germline V gene. This CDR3 spans 16 amino acids. The CDR3 protein is CASRMSGRVDFDEQFF. The CDR3 coding sequence is TGTGCCAGCAGAATGTCGGGCAGGGTTGATTTTGATGAGCAGTTCTTC.

The V gene is TRBV7-8, the J gene TRBJ2-1; no firm D call. The V end lost 6 bases, the J end lost 3 bases, and 18 bases lay between the germline ends. Germline V CDR1 and CDR2: SGHVS, FQNEAQ. This CDR3 region has 16 residues. The CDR3 bases are TGTGCCAGCAGACCACCCCCGGGTGGAGTCTACAATGAGCAGTTCTTC. Protein product: CASRPPPGGVYNEQFF.

This clone was seen a single time. The genes are TRBV24-1 and TRBJ1-5, with a weak D call TRBD1 (6 bases). V was trimmed by 6 bases and J by 0 bases, leaving 23 bases between them. The germline CDR1 and CDR2 sequences are KGHDR and SFDVKD. The CDR3 length is 19 residues. CDR3: CATSTFDRPLEHSNQPQHF. Here the CDR3 DNA reads TGTGCCACCAGTACCTTTGACAGGCCACTTGAGCATAGCAATCAGCCCCAGCATTTT.

This chain links TRBV18 with TRBJ2-7, with TRBD1 matching 7 bases. Trimming at V came to 4 bases and at J to 3 bases, leaving 9 bases not matched to a gene. Germline CDR1 is KGHSH and CDR2 is LQKENI. The CDR3 runs to 15 residues. CDR3 loop: CASSHGQTGSYEQYF. In DNA form, the CDR3 reads TGTGCCAGCTCACACGGCCAGACAGGGAGCTACGAGCAGTACTTC.

V and J are TRBV5-4 and TRBJ2-7; the D gene is possibly TRBD2 (5 bases). CDR1 is SGHNT and CDR2 is YYREEE in the germline V gene (reference sequence). Trimming removed 2 bases at V and 3 bases at J, with 12 bases between. The CDR3 contains 14 residues. CDR3 coding DNA: TGTGCCAGCAGCTTTAAGGTGGGAGACTACGAGCAGTACTTC. Protein product: CASSFKVGDYEQYF. Filled out from reference TRBV5-4 and TRBJ2-7, the complete variable domain reads ETGVTQSPTHLIKTRGQQVTLRCSSQSGHNTVSWYQQALGQGPQFIFQYYREEENGRGNFPPRFSGLQFPNYSSELNVNALELDDSALYLCASSFKVGDYEQYFGPGTRLTVT.

The rearrangement joins TRBV5-6 to TRBJ1-1; 10 nucleotides line up with TRBD1. The germline gives CDR1 SGHDT, CDR2 YYEEEE. CDR3 length equals 18 residues. V was pared by 2 bases and J by 4 bases, with 14 bases of the junction left unmatched. The CDR3 loop is CASSFGNRDRGVFTEAFF. The CDR3 nucleotides read TGTGCCAGCAGCTTCGGGAACAGGGACAGGGGAGTCTTCACTGAAGCTTTCTTT. The whole variable domain, remainder taken from reference TRBV5-6 and TRBJ1-1, is DAGVTQSPTHLIKTRGQQVTLRCSPKSGHDTVSWYQQALGQGPQFIFQYYEEEERQRGNFPDRFSGHQFPNYSSELNVNALLLGDSALYLCASSFGNRDRGVFTEAFFGQGTRLTVV.

CDR3 region: CASSQHTGNEQYF. DNA for the CDR3: TGCGCCAGCAGCCAACACACAGGGAACGAGCAGTACTTC. The genes are TRBV4-1 and TRBJ2-7; a weak D match, TRBD1 (6 bases). Germline V lookup: CDR1 MGHRA, CDR2 YSYEKL. The CDR3 extends over 13 amino acids. Trimming removed 2 bases at V and 5 bases at J, with 10 bases between.

The chain joins TRBV27 to TRBJ2-1; possibly TRBD1 for D (6 bases). The germline CDR1 and CDR2 sequences are MNHEY and SMNVEV (reference sequence). The CDR3 contains 20 residues. V was trimmed by 2 bases and J by 0 bases, leaving 23 bases between them. Here the CDR3 reads CASSLNLTGVSKSSYNEQFF. In DNA form, the CDR3 reads TGTGCCAGCAGTTTAAACCTGACAGGCGTGTCGAAAAGCTCCTACAATGAGCAGTTCTTC.

This clone was seen only a few times. The chain has TRBV3-1 (or the pseudogene TRBV3-2) and TRBJ1-1; D might be TRBD1 (5 bases). CDR1 and CDR2 (germline): LGHDT, YNNKEL (reference sequence). The CDR3 is 13 amino acids. Trimming took 1 base from V and 6 from J, leaving 9 bases between them. CDR3 loop: CASSQVQEAEAFF. The CDR3 region has the DNA TGTGCCAGCAGCCAAGTACAGGAAGCTGAAGCTTTCTTT.

V is TRBV19 and J is TRBJ1-4, with D maybe TRBD1 (5 bases). This CDR3 comprises 15 residues. Trimming removed 1 base from V and 5 bases from J, with 11 bases in between. CDR1 is LNHDA and CDR2 is SQIVND in the germline V gene (reference sequence). The CDR3 is CASSIARDRNEKLFF. As DNA, the CDR3 is TGTGCCAGTAGTATAGCCAGGGATCGGAATGAAAAACTGTTTTTT.

The chain links TRBV4-3 to TRBJ1-4, with D uncertain. Trimming removed 0 bases at V and 0 bases at J, with 5 bases between. CDR3 size: 15 residues. The V gene's germline CDR1 is LGHNA and CDR2 YSLEER. CDR3 in DNA: TGCGCCAGCAGCCAAGAGATTGCAACTAATGAAAAACTGTTTTTT. Translated: CASSQEIATNEKLFF.

This CDR3 reads CASSGGLTRGQETQYF. The CDR3 DNA is TGTGCCAGCAGTGGGGGTCTAACGAGAGGGCAAGAGACCCAGTACTTC. This rearrangement joins TRBV6-1 to TRBJ2-5; TRBD2 is a possible D gene (5 bases). Per germline, CDR1 MNHNS and CDR2 SASEGT. This CDR3 spans 16 amino acids. The V end lost 4 bases, the J end lost 2 bases, and 17 bases lay between the germline ends.

The chain is built from TRBV7-9 and TRBJ2-5; D is unresolved. Germline CDR1 is SEHNR and CDR2 is FQNEAQ (reference sequence). This CDR3 is built from 15 residues. V was trimmed by 3 bases and J by 1 base, leaving 12 bases between them. The CDR3 spells CASSFYRNPQETQYF. CDR3 bases: TGTGCCAGCAGCTTCTATAGGAACCCCCAAGAGACCCAGTACTTC.

This clone was seen a handful of times. The chain combines TRBV6-2 or TRBV6-3 with TRBJ2-5, with 7 nucleotides matching TRBD1. Germline CDR1 and CDR2: MNHEY and SVGEGT. V lost 2 bases to trimming and J lost 1 base; unmatched junction nucleotides: 1. The CDR3 consists of 14 residues. The CDR3 nucleotides are TGTGCCAGCAGTTACAGGACAGGCCAAGAGACCCAGTACTTC. Amino acid sequence: CASSYRTGQETQYF.